This entry describes one T cell receptor beta chain. A much larger clone lies a single base off, so this may be a read error. No fewer than 7 million PBMCs went into each sample. This CDR3 region has 13 residues. Germline-derived CDR1 and CDR2 are SQVTM and ANQGSEA. The J segment lost 13 bases and the V segment lost 5 bases, leaving 11 bases of the junction unmatched. The sample is drawn from a study of blood T cells in healthy people across ages. Then a second PCR, running about 6 to 12 cycles, was carried out with a sample-barcoded 5' primer and a J-beta primer mix. Each of the cDNA molecules was tagged by a template-switch adaptor with 12 random nucleotides. Individual samples furnished no less than 2.5 million CDR3-containing paired-end reads apiece. TCRdb re-derived calls from the 5' RACE reads in MiXCR, one entry per CDR3 protein. The sample lists 1.5 million to 2 million distinct CDR3 sequences; roughly 30% were seen once.

Sequenced material: blood. The source is a woman in her thirties in good health. The V gene is TRBV29-1, the J gene TRBJ2-4, with 10 bases lining up with TRBD1. CDR3 bases: TGCAGCGTTCAGGGACAGGGGAGGGGGGAGCAGTACTTC. This encodes CSVQGQGRGEQYF.